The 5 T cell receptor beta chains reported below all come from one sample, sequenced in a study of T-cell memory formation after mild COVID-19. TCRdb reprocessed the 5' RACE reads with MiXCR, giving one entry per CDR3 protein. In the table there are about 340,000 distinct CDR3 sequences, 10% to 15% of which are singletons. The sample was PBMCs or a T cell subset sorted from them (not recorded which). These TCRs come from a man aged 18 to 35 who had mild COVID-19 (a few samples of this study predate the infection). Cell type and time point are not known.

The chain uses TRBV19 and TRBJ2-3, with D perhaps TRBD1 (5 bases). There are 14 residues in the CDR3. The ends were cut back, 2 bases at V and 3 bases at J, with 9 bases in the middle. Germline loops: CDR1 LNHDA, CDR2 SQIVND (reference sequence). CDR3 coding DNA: TGTGCCAGTAGTATACATAGGGGTACAGATACGCAGTATTTT. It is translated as CASSIHRGTDTQYF.

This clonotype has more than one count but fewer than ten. The CDR3 region is CASSYSMEVNTEAFF. DNA for the CDR3: TGTGCCAGCAGTTACTCGATGGAGGTGAACACTGAAGCTTTCTTT. The chain links TRBV6-2 or TRBV6-3 to TRBJ1-1; D remains unclear. Trimming cost V 0 bases and J 0 bases, with 8 bases left between them. Per the germline V gene, CDR1 is MNHEY and CDR2 is SVGEGT. The CDR3 runs 15 residues.

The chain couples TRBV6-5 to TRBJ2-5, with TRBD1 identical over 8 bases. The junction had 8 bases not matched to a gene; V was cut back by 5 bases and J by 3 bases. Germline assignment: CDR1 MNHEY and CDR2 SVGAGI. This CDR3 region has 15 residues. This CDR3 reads CASSPTRDRKETQYF. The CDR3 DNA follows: TGTGCCAGCAGTCCTACCCGGGACAGGAAAGAGACCCAGTACTTC.

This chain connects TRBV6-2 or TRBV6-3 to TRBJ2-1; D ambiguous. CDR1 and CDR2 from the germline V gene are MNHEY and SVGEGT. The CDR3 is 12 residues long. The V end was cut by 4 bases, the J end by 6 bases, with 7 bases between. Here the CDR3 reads CASSSPANEQFF. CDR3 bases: TGTGCCAGCAGTTCCCCTGCCAATGAGCAGTTCTTC.

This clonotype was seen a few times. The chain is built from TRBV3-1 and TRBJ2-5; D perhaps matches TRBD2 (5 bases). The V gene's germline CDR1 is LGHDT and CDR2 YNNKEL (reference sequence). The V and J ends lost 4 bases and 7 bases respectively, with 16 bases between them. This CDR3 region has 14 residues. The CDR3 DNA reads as TGTGCCAGCAGCCCGGCGAGGGAGCTCGGGACCCAGTACTTC. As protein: CASSPARELGTQYF.